The next 22 T cell receptor beta chains were all read from a single sample in a study of T cell responses to AZD1222 COVID-19 vaccine. The data were produced by immunoSEQ multiplex PCR, yet TCRdb's version contains in-frame clones alone and is incomplete. In the table there are under 150,000 clones, around 90% of which are singletons. Sequences were derived from peripheral blood, sampled on day 0 of AZD1222 vaccination. Receptors originate from an adult in good health.

The chain employs TRBV6-6 and TRBJ1-5; D is undetermined. CDR1 is MNHNY and CDR2 is SVGAGI in the germline V gene (reference sequence). V lost 2 bases, J lost 5 bases, and 10 bases lay in between. This CDR3 region has 14 residues. CDR3 nucleotides: TGTGCCAGCAGTTACCCCGACGGTGATCAGCCCCAGCATTTT. Amino acids: CASSYPDGDQPQHF.

This chain uses TRBV6-6 with TRBJ2-7; perhaps TRBD1 as D (6 bases). The CDR3 has 17 residues. Trimming pared 6 bases from V and 6 bases from J, leaving 27 bases between. Germline V gives CDR1 MNHNY, CDR2 SVGAGI (reference sequence). The CDR3 sequence is CASSRTRAAGALSEQYF. DNA of the CDR3: TGTGCCAGCAGCCGAACTCGAGCCGCAGGGGCGCTAAGCGAGCAGTACTTC.

This clone was seen a few times. The chain combines TRBV3-1 (or the pseudogene TRBV3-2) with TRBJ2-7; 7 nucleotides line up with TRBD2. Trimming cost V 4 bases and J 2 bases; bases outside gene matches: 8. Germline CDR1 reads LGHDT; CDR2 reads YNNKEL (reference sequence). The CDR3 covers 15 residues. The chain's CDR3 is CASSRGGTVTYEQYF. The DNA for the CDR3 is TGTGCCAGCAGCCGGGGGGGGACTGTAACCTACGAGCAGTACTTC.

The rearrangement links TRBV25-1 to TRBJ1-2, with 7 nucleotides matching TRBD1. CDR1 is MGHDK, CDR2 SYGVNS, per germline. This CDR3 contains 13 residues. Trimming at V came to 6 bases and at J to 8 bases, leaving 9 bases not matched to a gene. The CDR3 DNA sequence: TGTGCCAGCAGGGACAGGAAGGGACGGGGCTACACCTTC. This encodes CASRDRKGRGYTF.

The chain carries TRBV9 and TRBJ1-4; the match to TRBD1 covers 7 bases. The V and J ends lost 4 bases and 6 bases, in that order; junction bases with no gene match: 6. CDR1 and CDR2 (germline): SGDLS, YYNGEE. The CDR3 runs to 14 residues. In nucleotides, the CDR3 is TGTGCCAGCAGCCCCCGGACAGGTTATGAAAAACTGTTTTTT. Translated, it gives CASSPRTGYEKLFF.

The J gene is TRBJ2-5, the V gene TRBV27, with 8 nucleotides matching TRBD1. Trimming at V came to 1 base and at J to 3 bases, leaving 16 bases not matched to a gene. CDR3 length: 19 amino acids. Germline V gives CDR1 MNHEY, CDR2 SMNVEV (reference sequence). The DNA of the CDR3 is TGTGCCAGCAGTTTATTGGGACGCGTGGGGGACAGGTATGAAGAGACCCAGTACTTC. Its protein is CASSLLGRVGDRYEETQYF.

The chain combines TRBV12-3 or TRBV12-4 with TRBJ2-7; D is undetermined. Trimming stripped 6 bases from V and 6 bases from J, with 15 bases between. This CDR3 is built from 13 residues. Written as DNA, the CDR3 is TGTGCCAGCAGCCGCACCGGCGTGGGCGAGCAGTACTTC. It codes for CASSRTGVGEQYF.

This clone was counted once. V usage is TRBV6-5 and J usage is TRBJ1-2; no reliable D call. The CDR3 length is 15 residues. Germline V gene sequence: CDR1 MNHEY, CDR2 SVGAGI. V dropped 0 bases and J dropped 0 bases, with 8 bases sitting between them. The CDR3 nucleotides read TGTGCCAGCAGTTACTCGAGATCAGCTAACTATGGCTACACCTTC. Its protein product is CASSYSRSANYGYTF.

This chain joins TRBV7-9 and TRBJ1-2, with 7 bases identical to TRBD1. Germline-derived CDR1 and CDR2 are SEHNR and FQNEAQ (reference sequence). The CDR3 runs to 13 residues. Trimming removed 5 bases from V and 4 bases from J; junction bases left unmatched: 4. DNA of the CDR3: TGTGCCAGCAGCCTACAGGGGACCTATGGCTACACCTTC. Residues: CASSLQGTYGYTF.

The rearrangement uses TRBV19 and TRBJ2-7, with a possible D match to TRBD1 (6 bases). The germline V and J ends were trimmed by 1 base and 3 bases, with 7 bases remaining between them. The CDR3 sequence is 13 residues long. The germline V gene encodes CDR1 LNHDA and CDR2 SQIVND (reference sequence). The CDR3 spells CASSIADSYEQYF. In DNA form, the CDR3 reads TGTGCCAGTAGTATAGCGGACAGCTACGAGCAGTACTTC.

The V and J genes are TRBV3-1 (or the pseudogene TRBV3-2) and TRBJ1-1, with a possible D match to TRBD1 (6 bases). The CDR3 sequence is 14 residues long. The ends were cut back, 0 bases at V and 10 bases at J, with 15 bases in the middle. Germline CDR1 LGHDT, CDR2 YNNKEL (reference sequence). The chain's CDR3 is CASSQDLGGAGAFF. CDR3 nucleotides: TGTGCCAGCAGCCAAGATCTGGGGGGGGCCGGAGCTTTCTTT.

The gene calls are TRBV12-3 or TRBV12-4 and TRBJ2-3, with D hard to call. This CDR3 comprises 12 residues. Trimming shortened V by 8 bases and J by 5 bases, and 11 bases separated the two germline ends. In nucleotides, the CDR3 is TGTGCCAGCCTTGGACCGGGAGATACGCAGTATTTT. This sequence encodes CASLGPGDTQYF.

The genes are TRBV11-1 and TRBJ2-7; D remains ambiguous. The length of the CDR3 is 11 residues. The V end lost 4 bases, the J end lost 2 bases, and 3 bases lay between the germline ends. CDR1 is SGHAT and CDR2 is FQDESV in the germline V gene (reference sequence). CDR3: CASSSTYEQYF. The CDR3 DNA reads TGTGCCAGCAGCTCAACCTACGAGCAGTACTTC.

The genes are TRBV29-1 and TRBJ2-5, with TRBD2 matching over 12 bases. The CDR3 consists of 14 residues. V was pared by 8 bases and J by 5 bases, with 9 bases of the junction left unmatched. Germline values: CDR1 SQVTM, CDR2 ANQGSEA. The CDR3 DNA is TGCAGCCCAACGACTAGCGGGAGTGTCGAGACCCAGTACTTC. As protein: CSPTTSGSVETQYF.

The CDR3: CASSLAKNQPQHF. DNA of the CDR3: TGTGCCAGCAGCTTGGCGAAAAATCAGCCCCAGCATTTT. The chain joins TRBV5-6 to TRBJ1-5, with D hard to call. The CDR3 is 13 amino acids. With 0 bases removed from V and 4 bases from J, the gap between germline ends came to 5 bases. CDR1 and CDR2 from the germline V gene are SGHDT and YYEEEE.

This clone was counted a few times. J is TRBJ2-7 and V is TRBV11-2; D uncertain. CDR1 SGHAT and CDR2 FQNNGV come from the germline V gene. The CDR3 is 12 amino acids. Trimming took 1 base from V and 3 from J, leaving 4 bases between them. The CDR3 sequence: CASSLVGYEQYF. CDR3 nucleotides: TGTGCCAGCAGCTTAGTAGGCTACGAGCAGTACTTC.

The chain carries TRBV5-1 and TRBJ1-2; weak D call: TRBD1 (5 bases). Germline loops: CDR1 SGHRS, CDR2 YFSETQ. The CDR3 spans 13 residues. V shed 0 bases and J shed 10 bases, with 13 bases lying between them. The DNA of the CDR3 is TGCGCCAGCAGCTTGGGGGACGGCCTTCCCTACACCTTC. It translates to CASSLGDGLPYTF.

The chain recombines TRBV4-1 with TRBJ2-7; D may be TRBD2 (5 bases). The CDR3 has 15 amino acids. Germline CDR1 MGHRA, CDR2 YSYEKL. V shed 5 bases and J shed 0 bases, with 14 bases lying between them. For the CDR3, the DNA is TGCGCCAGCAGCTCGAGACTAAGGAGCTCCTACGAGCAGTACTTC. Translation: CASSSRLRSSYEQYF.

V is TRBV9 and J is TRBJ2-7; unclear D gene. CDR3 length: 14 residues. Germline CDR1 and CDR2: SGDLS and YYNGEE. V shed 0 bases and J shed 2 bases, with 9 bases lying between them. The DNA of the CDR3 is TGTGCCAGCAGCGTAGAATCCTGGCCCTACGAGCAGTACTTC. It specifies CASSVESWPYEQYF.

This clone came up once. This sequence joins TRBV6-6 and TRBJ1-6; D may be TRBD1 (6 bases). CDR1 MNHNY and CDR2 SVGAGI come from the germline V gene (reference sequence). The V end was cut by 7 bases, the J end by 5 bases, with 12 bases between. The CDR3 loop spans 14 amino acids. The CDR3 DNA is TGTGCCAGCACGGGGGCAGGGGATAATTCACCCCTCCACTTT. This codes for CASTGAGDNSPLHF.

The chain employs TRBV5-5 and TRBJ1-5; the D gene is possibly TRBD1 (6 bases). Germline V lookup: CDR1 SGHKS, CDR2 YYEKEE (reference sequence). The CDR3 is 16 amino acids. Trimming stripped 0 bases from V and 6 bases from J, with 16 bases between. Here the CDR3 reads CASSLAEAGDGQPQHF. The CDR3 nucleotides are TGTGCCAGCAGCTTGGCCGAGGCAGGGGACGGTCAGCCCCAGCATTTT.

V and J are TRBV11-2 and TRBJ2-5, with TRBD2 matching over 9 bases. The CDR3 runs to 15 residues. Germline V gives CDR1 SGHAT, CDR2 FQNNGV. V lost 5 bases and J lost 4; bases outside the gene matches: 8. For the CDR3, the DNA is TGTGCCAGCAGCCCAACGGCGGGAGGGATAGAGACCCAGTACTTC. Residues: CASSPTAGGIETQYF.